This T cell receptor (beta chain) is from a study of early T cells in non-severe SARS-CoV-2 infection. Study information: RNA in bulk from unsorted whole blood was sequenced, and chains were unpaired. Findings and caveats of the study: VDJdb-based matching was biased toward anti-spike CD8 responses and missed private and CD4 specificities.

Individual cDNA molecules carried attached unique molecular identifiers. TCRdb redid the calling of the 5' RACE reads with MiXCR, one entry per CDR3 protein. Seen here are approximately 67,000 distinct CDR3 sequences, 11% observed once, and the top ten hold about 3.8%. Trimming stripped 0 bases from V and 2 bases from J, with 8 bases between. Looked up from germline, CDR1 is WNHNN and CDR2 is SYGVQD (reference sequence). The CDR3 spans 14 residues. This clonotype showed up many times. What it binds is unknown. This chain connects TRBV10-1 to TRBJ2-7; D might be TRBD2 (5 bases). Sample: whole blood. The sequence came from an adult who was a healthcare worker with PCR-confirmed SARS-CoV-2 infection or an uninfected control (not recorded which). DNA for the CDR3: TGCGCCAGCAGTGAGTCATGGACTCCCTACGAGCAGTACTTC. This encodes CASSESWTPYEQYF.